The following is a TCR beta chain sequence with its context. Its cognate antigen has yet to be identified. No much larger clone exists at a distance of one base, and base qualities are not known. The germline V gene yields SGHTA for CDR1 and FQGNSA for CDR2. V is cut by 3 bases and J by 1 base, and the space between the germline ends is 9 bases. From the cysteine through the phenylalanine, the CDR3 covers 14 amino acids. The entry retains the CDR3 DNA only, 42 bases that are in frame from base 1. Each collaborating institution followed its own protocols to collect whole blood in K2EDTA tubes. For TCRbeta analysis, collaborator samples were shipped as frozen whole blood, as isolated PBMCs, or as DNA extracted from either sample type. TCRbeta CDR3 regions were amplified from genomic DNA using the immunoSEQ Assay, a bias-controlled multiplex PCR. As for the original processing: The number of nucleated cells in each sample was estimated by amplification of reference gene primers within the assay. To quantify the absolute abundance of each unique TCRbeta CDR3 rearrangement, sequence reads were collapsed and filtered. Productive Simpson clonality was computed per sample as the square root of Simpson's diversity index over productive rearrangements. This immuneACCESS table, as held by TCRdb, lists in-frame sequences with V and J called but not all clones. Of the missing ones, under half trace to an unresolved V gene in checked studies; the others have no known cause. D and trimming come from the DNA, and the V and J calls and clone size come from that table. The sample records fewer than 150,000 clones, around nine tenths of which are singletons. About 11% of the sample goes to the ten largest clones.

The data stem from a study of blood T cell repertoires in COVID-19 (dated by TCRdb to the early 2020s). Background on the whole study: Samples from collaborators originated in the United States, Italy and Spain and spanned both the acute and convalescent phases of COVID-19. Sample metadata almost always included a de-identified subject ID, COVID-19 status, age in years and sex. Where available, HLA class I and class II types were taken from metadata supplied by the sample provider and were not determined by assay-based typing. The dataset comprised deeply sampled blood TCRbeta repertoires from subjects exposed to, actively infected with, or recovered from COVID-19. The repertoires were made available in a free public database intended to serve as a resource for research on the immune response to SARS-CoV-2. Samples were obtained from the ongoing ImmuneRACE study (first 160 participants) and from roughly 1,300 subjects provided by 6 global collaborators. The material from the prospective study consisted of cDNA or gDNA derived from T cells, B-cell-depleted T cells, or PBMCs.

Overall results and qualifications from the work: Clinical and demographic metadata were provided uncurated, with the amount varying by source and participant.

The TCR originated in a man aged 45 to 65 with active or convalescent COVID-19. The sequence links TRBV7-2 to TRBJ1-2, with no confident D gene call. Sequenced material: peripheral blood. CDR3 sequence: CASSFSADNYGYTF. The DNA reads as follows: TGTGCCAGCAGCTTTTCGGCGGATAACTATGGCTACACCTTC. The full variable domain, completed from the reference TRBV7-2 and TRBJ1-2 proteins outside the CDR3, reads GAGVSQSPSNKVTEKGKDVELRCDPISGHTALYWYRQSLGQGLEFLIYFQGNSAPDKSGLPSDRFSAERTGGSVSTLTIQRTQQEDSAVYLCASSFSADNYGYTFGSGTRLTVV.